This is a list of T cell receptor beta chains from one sample in a study of blood T cell repertoires in COVID-19. TCRdb's table, derived via immunoSEQ multiplex PCR, lists solely in-frame clones and lacks some. The sample has 450,000 to 600,000 clones; around 90% are singletons. Specimen: PBMCs or T cells enriched from blood (not recorded which). Receptor source: a woman aged 18-29 years who had recovered from COVID-19. The CDR3 runs from the conserved cysteine through the conserved F or W. The order of the fields is V gene, D gene, clone size, J gene, CDR3 protein, CDR3 DNA. A D gene is named only where the DNA matches it firmly. A row's size may be missing; if present it is once, few, many or a size class.

TRBV20-1	TRBD1	.	TRBJ1-2	CSAGQGYGYTF	TGCAGTGCTGGACAGGGATATGGCTACACCTTC
TRBV5-1	TRBD1	few	TRBJ1-1	CASSAGRGQRGDTEAFF	TGCGCCAGCAGCGCTGGTCGGGGACAGCGTGGGGACACTGAAGCTTTCTTT
TRBV21-1	.	.	TRBJ2-7	CASSKDRDSRYEQYF	TGTGCCAGCAGCAAAGACCGGGACAGCCGCTACGAGCAGTACTTC
TRBV27	TRBD1	.	TRBJ1-6	CASIGRYRGKSSPLHF	TGTGCCAGCATAGGTCGATACAGGGGCAAGAGTTCACCCCTCCACTTT
TRBV6-5	.	.	TRBJ1-3	CASSPPLSRGNTIYF	TGTGCCAGCAGTCCCCCACTCTCCCGTGGAAACACCATATATTTT
TRBV2	.	.	TRBJ1-4	CASLNGLEKLFF	TGTGCCAGCCTAAATGGTCTCGAAAAACTGTTTTTT
TRBV5-1	.	.	TRBJ2-2	CASSLDSRTGELFF	TGCGCCAGCAGCTTAGACAGCCGCACCGGGGAGCTGTTTTTT
TRBV5-6	TRBD1	.	TRBJ1-1	CASGQGNWDTEAFF	TGTGCCAGCGGACAGGGGAACTGGGACACTGAAGCTTTCTTT
TRBV5-1	TRBD2	few	TRBJ2-7	CASRLAGGMSSYEQYF	TGCGCCAGCAGGCTAGCGGGGGGTATGAGCTCCTACGAGCAGTACTTC
TRBV19	TRBD1	.	TRBJ2-1	CASSSPPRDRGHNEQFF	TGTGCCAGTAGTTCGCCCCCCCGGGACAGGGGACACAATGAGCAGTTCTTC
TRBV5-6	.	.	TRBJ1-5	CASSKQGGNQPQHF	TGTGCCAGCAGCAAACAGGGTGGCAATCAGCCCCAGCATTTT
TRBV10-2	.	.	TRBJ2-5	CASRMNVRETQYF	TGCGCCAGCAGGATGAACGTTAGAGAGACCCAGTACTTC
TRBV7-8	.	once	TRBJ2-3	CASSGEGTGYTDTQYF	TGTGCCAGCAGCGGGGAGGGGACAGGATACACAGATACGCAGTATTTT
TRBV27	TRBD1	.	TRBJ1-1	CASSLSRTGPNTEAFF	TGTGCCAGCAGTTTATCCCGGACAGGCCCGAACACTGAAGCTTTCTTT
TRBV9	TRBD1	.	TRBJ2-1	CASSSWTGSNEQFF	TGTGCCAGCAGCTCTTGGACAGGCTCCAATGAGCAGTTCTTC
TRBV28	TRBD1	.	TRBJ1-1	CASSLSEGAAEAFF	TGTGCCAGCAGTTTATCAGAGGGGGCGGCTGAAGCTTTCTTT
TRBV5-8	.	.	TRBJ1-5	CASSIKDNIKPQHF	TGTGCCAGCTCAATAAAGGACAACATCAAGCCCCAGCATTTT
TRBV5-6	TRBD1	.	TRBJ2-3	CASSLADRTGEGTDTQYF	TGTGCCAGCAGCTTGGCGGATCGGACAGGGGAGGGAACAGATACGCAGTATTTT
TRBV3-1/TRBV3-2	.	.	TRBJ1-1	CASSQDGRGESTEAFF	TGTGCCAGCAGCCAAGATGGGCGGGGGGAGAGCACTGAAGCTTTCTTT
TRBV24-1	TRBD2	.	TRBJ2-1	CATSDDPGLAVIEQFF	TGTGCCACCAGTGACGACCCGGGACTAGCGGTTATTGAGCAGTTCTTC
TRBV19	TRBD1	once	TRBJ1-5	CASREIGTGDQPQHF	TGTGCCAGTAGAGAAATCGGGACAGGGGATCAGCCCCAGCATTTT
TRBV3-1/TRBV3-2	.	few	TRBJ1-6	CASSQGGDSPLHF	TGTGCCAGCAGCCAAGGGGGGGATTCACCCCTCCACTTT
TRBV29-1	.	.	TRBJ2-7	CSVLVAVPYEQYF	TGCAGCGTTCTAGTGGCTGTCCCCTACGAGCAGTACTTC
TRBV6-6	.	.	TRBJ1-5	CASNYGRAQPQHF	TGTGCCAGCAACTACGGGCGGGCCCAGCCCCAGCATTTT
TRBV19	TRBD2	.	TRBJ2-3	CASSIDEEGGDTQYF	TGTGCCAGTAGTATAGATGAAGAGGGAGGGGATACGCAGTATTTT
TRBV5-1	TRBD2	.	TRBJ2-7	CASRLAGLSYEQYF	TGCGCCAGTCGACTAGCGGGGCTATCCTACGAGCAGTACTTC
TRBV19	TRBD1	.	TRBJ1-6	CASIPSGTGGSPLHF	TGTGCCAGTATCCCTAGTGGGACAGGGGGATCACCCCTCCACTTT
TRBV7-2	.	few	TRBJ1-2	CASSFGYYGYTF	TGTGCCAGCAGCTTCGGGTACTATGGCTACACCTTC
TRBV7-9	.	.	TRBJ2-5	CASGDDYVETQYF	TGTGCCAGCGGGGATGACTACGTGGAGACCCAGTACTTC
TRBV7-2	.	.	TRBJ2-1	CASSSSHSPEQFF	TGTGCCAGCAGCTCGAGCCATAGCCCTGAGCAGTTCTTC
TRBV30	TRBD2	.	TRBJ2-3	CAWSVGGFTDTQYF	TGTGCCTGGAGTGTGGGGGGGTTCACAGATACGCAGTATTTT
TRBV11-2	TRBD2	.	TRBJ2-3	CASSLGLAGGTDTQYF	TGTGCCAGCAGCTTAGGGCTAGCGGGGGGCACAGATACGCAGTATTTT
TRBV25-1	.	once	TRBJ1-1	CASSVLYTEAFF	TGTGCCAGCAGTGTACTCTACACTGAAGCTTTCTTT
TRBV4-1	TRBD2	.	TRBJ2-7	CASSQQAGGFSYEQYF	TGCGCCAGCAGCCAACAAGCGGGGGGTTTTTCCTACGAGCAGTACTTC
TRBV12-5	TRBD1	.	TRBJ2-7	CASGLVLGQGDAYEQYF	TGTGCTAGTGGTTTGGTGTTAGGACAGGGGGACGCCTACGAGCAGTACTTC
TRBV6-5	TRBD2	.	TRBJ2-5	CASNGLAPGETQYF	TGTGCCAGCAACGGACTAGCGCCGGGGGAGACCCAGTACTTC
TRBV7-6	.	once	TRBJ2-2	CASSPARGGELFF	TGTGCCAGCAGCCCGGCGAGAGGCGGGGAGCTGTTTTTT
TRBV18	.	.	TRBJ1-6	CASSPQDTGGNSPLHF	TGTGCCAGCTCACCGCAGGATACGGGGGGAAATTCACCCCTCCACTTT
TRBV27	TRBD1	.	TRBJ1-5	CASSPLIGADRDNQPQHF	TGTGCCAGCAGTCCCTTAATTGGAGCGGACAGGGATAATCAGCCCCAGCATTTT
TRBV9	TRBD1	.	TRBJ1-1	CASSAEPGGLNTEAFF	TGTGCCAGCAGCGCTGAACCAGGGGGCCTGAACACTGAAGCTTTCTTT
TRBV27	TRBD2	.	TRBJ2-1	CASSSLLLAGARKREQFF	TGTGCCAGCAGTTCTCTTCTACTAGCGGGGGCCCGTAAGCGGGAGCAGTTCTTC
TRBV6-6	.	once	TRBJ1-2	CATTGNYGYTF	TGTGCCACCACGGGGAACTATGGCTACACCTTC
TRBV2	.	.	TRBJ1-2	CASRVQGTRGYTF	TGTGCCAGCAGAGTACAGGGTACGCGTGGCTACACCTTC
TRBV5-1	.	.	TRBJ2-7	CASSPGDLGTAEQYF	TGCGCCAGCAGCCCGGGAGACTTAGGGACAGCCGAGCAGTACTTC
TRBV9	.	.	TRBJ2-7	CASSVDGEGGQNHEQYF	TGTGCCAGCAGCGTCGACGGTGAGGGTGGACAGAACCACGAGCAGTACTTC
TRBV3-1/TRBV3-2	TRBD1	.	TRBJ1-2	CASSLRPGGYGYTF	TGTGCCAGCAGCCTCAGGCCAGGGGGCTATGGCTACACCTTC
TRBV4-1	.	.	TRBJ2-7	CASSQEGSLNSYEQYF	TGCGCCAGCAGCCAAGAGGGCAGCCTTAACTCCTACGAGCAGTACTTC
TRBV30	TRBD1	.	TRBJ2-2	CAWSVFGQGVGELFF	TGTGCCTGGAGTGTATTTGGCCAGGGGGTCGGGGAGCTGTTTTTT
TRBV5-6	.	.	TRBJ2-3	CASSLAGPGGDTQYF	TGTGCCAGCAGCTTGGCAGGACCGGGCGGGGATACGCAGTATTTT
TRBV6-5	.	.	TRBJ1-2	CASYGRLYGYTF	TGTGCCAGCTACGGGAGGCTGTATGGCTACACCTTC
TRBV3-1/TRBV3-2	.	.	TRBJ1-2	CASSPLYSVNYGYTF	TGTGCCAGCAGCCCTCTATACAGTGTTAACTATGGCTACACCTTC
TRBV12-5	.	.	TRBJ2-5	CASGQGTETQYF	TGTGCTAGTGGCCAGGGTACAGAGACCCAGTACTTC
TRBV11-2	TRBD2	.	TRBJ2-6	CASSSLPAGGSSGANVLTF	TGTGCCAGCAGCTCACTCCCAGCGGGGGGGTCCTCTGGGGCCAACGTCCTGACTTTC
TRBV6-5	.	.	TRBJ1-6	CATLRLGGTLHF	TGTGCCACCCTGCGCCTTGGGGGGACCCTCCACTTT
TRBV2	.	.	TRBJ2-5	CASSLEGEETQYF	TGTGCCAGCTCCCTAGAAGGGGAAGAGACCCAGTACTTC
TRBV5-5	.	.	TRBJ1-5	CASSLAGRVDQPQHF	TGTGCCAGCAGCTTGGCCGGGAGAGTTGATCAGCCCCAGCATTTT
TRBV25-1	.	once	TRBJ1-4	CASSPGQATNEKLFF	TGTGCCAGCAGTCCGGGACAAGCAACTAATGAAAAACTGTTTTTT
TRBV7-9	TRBD1	.	TRBJ2-4	CASSSGQGEAKNIQYF	TGTGCCAGCAGCTCAGGACAGGGGGAAGCCAAAAACATTCAGTACTTC
TRBV14	.	.	TRBJ1-1	CASSLILNTEAFF	TGTGCCAGCAGCCTAATCCTAAACACTGAAGCTTTCTTT